The 26 T cell receptor beta chains listed next were all sequenced from one sample in a study of T cell responses to AZD1222 COVID-19 vaccine. Sequenced by immunoSEQ multiplex PCR; TCRdb stores in-frame clones only, minus some. In the table there are about 160,000 clones, approximately 90% of which are singletons. The sequenced sample was peripheral blood, obtained 28 days after the second AZD1222 dose. These receptors came from an adult who received the AZD1222 COVID-19 vaccine.

This clone was observed once. The rearrangement uses TRBV27 and TRBJ2-7; 8 nucleotides match TRBD2. The V segment lost 2 bases and the J segment 4 bases; nucleotides outside the gene matches: 1. Germline CDR1 is MNHEY and CDR2 is SMNVEV (reference sequence). This CDR3 comprises 13 residues. Written as DNA, the CDR3 is TGTGCCAGCAGTTTACTAGCGGGTTACGAGCAGTACTTC. Protein: CASSLLAGYEQYF.

The sample holds one count of this clone. The chain carries TRBV6-2 or TRBV6-3 and TRBJ1-1; no reliable D call. The CDR3 contains 15 residues. Per the germline V gene, CDR1 is MNHEY and CDR2 is SVGEGT. Trimming took off 3 bases at V and 0 bases at J, with 11 bases between the two ends. The CDR3 DNA reads TGTGCCAGCAGTTATGTAGGAGTCATGAACACTGAAGCTTTCTTT. Amino acids: CASSYVGVMNTEAFF.

This clone was seen once. The chain employs TRBV6-5 and TRBJ1-2, with D uncertain. V lost 6 bases, J lost 4 bases, and 12 bases lay in between. This CDR3 is built from 13 residues. Germline V gene sequence: CDR1 MNHEY, CDR2 SVGAGI. In nucleotides, the CDR3 is TGTGCCAGCAGGGTTGGTACAGCCTATGGCTACACCTTC. It yields the protein CASRVGTAYGYTF.

This clone was seen just once. The chain is built from TRBV5-5 and TRBJ2-7, with 9 nucleotides matching TRBD1. CDR1 and CDR2 (germline): SGHKS, YYEKEE (reference sequence). After removal of 4 bases from V and 5 bases from J, the junction contained 10 bases not matched to a gene. CDR3 size: 15 residues. CDR3 in amino acids: CASSHGTGNFDEQYF. The CDR3 DNA reads TGTGCCAGCAGCCATGGGACAGGGAATTTCGACGAGCAGTACTTC.

The rearrangement uses TRBV2 and TRBJ2-7; weak D call: TRBD2 (6 bases). The V gene's germline CDR1 is SNHLY and CDR2 FYNNEI. The CDR3 totals 15 residues. The germline V and J ends were trimmed by 7 bases and 2 bases, with 18 bases remaining between them. Written as DNA, the CDR3 is TGTGCCAGCATCCCCGCGGGGAAAAATACCTACGAGCAGTACTTC. This gives the protein CASIPAGKNTYEQYF.

The gene calls are TRBV9 and TRBJ1-4; 10 nucleotides line up with TRBD1. Germline V lookup: CDR1 SGDLS, CDR2 YYNGEE. The length of the CDR3 is 16 residues. Trimming cost V 4 bases and J 3 bases; bases outside gene matches: 6. The CDR3 DNA sequence: TGTGCCAGCAGCCCACGGACAGGGGGTTCTAATGAAAAACTGTTTTTT. Protein product: CASSPRTGGSNEKLFF.

This sequence joins TRBV6-6 and TRBJ1-4, with no clear D. CDR1 is MNHNY and CDR2 is SVGAGI in the germline V gene (reference sequence). The CDR3 contains 14 residues. V was clipped by 8 bases and J by 4 bases, with 14 bases between them. The CDR3 bases are TGTGCCAGCCTCCCTCGGGCGAGTAATGAAAAACTGTTTTTT. It yields the protein CASLPRASNEKLFF.

The genes are TRBV5-1 and TRBJ1-1; D perhaps matches TRBD1 (6 bases). V lost 1 base, J lost 1 base, and 23 bases lay in between. The CDR3 covers 19 residues. Germline V gives CDR1 SGHRS, CDR2 YFSETQ. CDR3 sequence reads: CASSLRPPGHSTQNTEAFF. CDR3 nucleotides: TGCGCCAGCAGCTTGCGACCACCGGGACATTCTACCCAGAACACTGAAGCTTTCTTT.

The chain employs TRBV27 and TRBJ1-1; possibly TRBD1 for D (5 bases). Germline V gene lookup returns CDR1 MNHEY and CDR2 SMNVEV (reference sequence). Between the trimmed V and J ends, which lost 6 bases and 7 bases, there was a span of 18 bases. This CDR3 spans 14 amino acids. CDR3 in amino acids: CASSPGRERNEAFF. The CDR3 DNA reads TGTGCCAGCAGCCCAGGCAGGGAGCGGAATGAAGCTTTCTTT.

The genes are TRBV6-5 and TRBJ2-2; 10 bases map to TRBD1. With 7 bases clipped from V and 5 bases from J, the junction kept 4 bases outside the gene matches. CDR3 size: 14 residues. Germline V gene lookup returns CDR1 MNHEY and CDR2 SVGAGI. Here the CDR3 DNA reads TGTGCCAGCAAAGGACAGGGGGAGACCGGGGAGCTGTTTTTT. It specifies CASKGQGETGELFF.

The V and J genes are TRBV4-3 and TRBJ1-2; D is unclear. The germline V gene has CDR1 LGHNA and CDR2 YSLEER. V dropped 0 bases and J dropped 4 bases, with 9 bases sitting between them. This CDR3 has 14 residues. The CDR3 here is CASSQDTGSYGYTF. CDR3 coding DNA: TGCGCCAGCAGCCAAGATACGGGTTCCTATGGCTACACCTTC.

V is TRBV7-2 and J is TRBJ2-7; D ambiguous. Germline assignment: CDR1 SGHTA and CDR2 FQGNSA. The CDR3 contains 14 residues. Trimming cost V 5 bases and J 2 bases, with 13 bases left between them. CDR3: CASSANGGPYEQYF. As DNA, the CDR3 is TGTGCCAGCAGCGCCAACGGCGGACCCTACGAGCAGTACTTC. Full variable domain (missing parts from reference TRBV7-2 and TRBJ2-7): GAGVSQSPSNKVTEKGKDVELRCDPISGHTALYWYRQSLGQGLEFLIYFQGNSAPDKSGLPSDRFSAERTGGSVSTLTIQRTQQEDSAVYLCASSANGGPYEQYFGPGTRLTVT.

This rearrangement joins TRBV5-4 to TRBJ1-5, with no clear D. CDR1 and CDR2 from the germline V gene are SGHNT and YYREEE (reference sequence). Trimming shortened V by 0 bases and J by 6 bases, and 7 bases separated the two germline ends. The CDR3 covers 13 residues. The CDR3 here is CASSLASTQPQHF. CDR3 in DNA: TGTGCCAGCAGCTTGGCCTCCACTCAGCCCCAGCATTTT.

This chain connects TRBV6-2 or TRBV6-3 to TRBJ2-1, with TRBD2 matching 12 bases. The CDR3 covers 18 residues. Germline loops: CDR1 MNHEY, CDR2 SVGEGT. J gave up 8 bases and V 5 bases, and 16 bases lay outside the gene matches. The chain's CDR3 is CASSQRASGRAFFDEQFF. CDR3 DNA sequence: TGTGCCAGCAGTCAGAGAGCTAGCGGGAGGGCCTTTTTCGATGAGCAGTTCTTC.

This chain uses TRBV19 with TRBJ1-4; maybe TRBD1 (5 bases). This CDR3 has 15 amino acids. Germline-derived CDR1 and CDR2 are LNHDA and SQIVND (reference sequence). V lost 0 bases to trimming and J lost 4 bases, with 9 bases between them. In DNA form, the CDR3 reads TGTGCCAGTAGTATAGACCAAGACAGTAATGAAAAACTGTTTTTT. Protein sequence: CASSIDQDSNEKLFF.

The V gene is TRBV9, the J gene TRBJ1-3, with a weak D call TRBD1 (5 bases). CDR1 and CDR2 (germline): SGDLS, YYNGEE. This CDR3 contains 13 residues. V lost 5 bases and J lost 7, with 13 bases in between. The DNA of the CDR3 is TGTGCCAGCAGTGTTGGGGGGATGAACACCATATATTTT. Residues: CASSVGGMNTIYF.

The gene calls are TRBV19 and TRBJ2-3; D uncertain. V was trimmed by 3 bases and J by 1 base, leaving 5 bases between them. Germline V gene lookup returns CDR1 LNHDA and CDR2 SQIVND (reference sequence). This CDR3 region has 13 residues. CDR3 nucleotides: TGTGCCAGTAGTATTACTGGCACAGATACGCAGTATTTT. Protein product: CASSITGTDTQYF.

This sequence joins TRBV20-1 and TRBJ1-1, with unresolved D. Germline lookup yields CDR1 DFQATT and CDR2 SNEGSKA (reference sequence). Trimming cost V 5 bases and J 4 bases, with 8 bases left between them. The CDR3 has 11 amino acids. In DNA, the CDR3 is TGCAGTGCTGGGTACACCACTGAAGCTTTCTTT. Translation: CSAGYTTEAFF.

The V gene is TRBV6-7, the J gene TRBJ2-5; 11 nucleotides align to TRBD1. TRBV6-7 carries the ORF label, with uncertain function. Trimming took 5 bases from V and 3 from J; bases not matched to a gene: 5. This CDR3 has 15 residues. The CDR3 sequence is CASSSPGQGEETQYF. The CDR3 nucleotides are TGTGCCAGCAGTAGTCCGGGACAGGGGGAAGAGACCCAGTACTTC.

This clone was found many times. The chain is built from TRBV30 and TRBJ1-5, with TRBD1 matching 8 bases. Germline V gene data show CDR1 as GTSNPN and CDR2 as SVGIG (reference sequence). The V gene end was trimmed by 5 bases and the J gene end by 5 bases; junction bases not matched to a gene: 11. The CDR3 is 15 amino acids. Here the CDR3 reads CAWGPGTGRDQPQHF. The CDR3, as DNA: TGTGCCTGGGGTCCTGGGACAGGACGAGATCAGCCCCAGCATTTT.

V gene TRBV12-3 or TRBV12-4 combines with J gene TRBJ2-3; D is unclear. The ends were cut back, 5 bases at V and 8 bases at J, with 8 bases in the middle. The CDR3 has 11 amino acids. The CDR3 protein is CASSPEATQYF. The CDR3 nucleotides are TGTGCCAGCAGTCCAGAGGCTACGCAGTATTTT.

The gene calls are TRBV5-6 and TRBJ1-4; 7 bases map to TRBD1. J lost 3 bases, V lost 1 base, and 3 bases had no gene match. CDR1 and CDR2 from the germline V gene are SGHDT and YYEEEE. This CDR3 has 15 residues. The CDR3: CASSLTGDPNEKLFF. The CDR3 DNA follows: TGTGCCAGCAGCTTGACAGGGGATCCTAATGAAAAACTGTTTTTT.

The chain recombines TRBV2 with TRBJ2-1; 9 bases map to TRBD2. This CDR3 has 16 amino acids. V shed 4 bases, J shed 7 bases, and the junction held 11 bases outside the gene matches. CDR1 and CDR2 from the germline V gene are SNHLY and FYNNEI. In DNA form, the CDR3 reads TGTGCCAGCAGTGTGCTTAGGGCTAGCGGGACAAATGAGCAGTTCTTC. This encodes CASSVLRASGTNEQFF.

The CDR3 reads CASSKTGELFF. In DNA form, the CDR3 reads TGTGCCAGCAGCAAGACCGGGGAGCTGTTTTTT. V and J are TRBV21-1 and TRBJ2-2. TRBV21-1 is designated a pseudogene. This CDR3 has 11 amino acids.

CDR3 DNA sequence: TGCGCCAGCAGCTTGCAAACAGGGGTGTACGAGCAGTACTTC. Residues: CASSLQTGVYEQYF. This chain connects TRBV5-1 to TRBJ2-7, with 7 positions matching TRBD1. CDR1 is SGHRS and CDR2 is YFSETQ in the germline V gene. The CDR3 sequence is 14 residues long. V dropped 1 base and J dropped 4; count of bases not matched to a gene: 5.

V is TRBV5-1 and J is TRBJ2-7; D may be TRBD1 or TRBD2 (6 bases each). Trimming left V 2 bases short and J 5 bases short, with 11 bases between. The CDR3 extends over 13 amino acids. CDR1 is SGHRS and CDR2 is YFSETQ in the germline V gene. The CDR3 here is CASSFRGQNEQYF. The CDR3 bases are TGCGCCAGCAGCTTCCGGGGGCAGAACGAGCAGTACTTC. The entire variable domain, with the rest obtained from reference TRBV5-1 and TRBJ2-7, is as follows: KAGVTQTPRYLIKTRGQQVTLSCSPISGHRSVSWYQQTPGQGLQFLFEYFSETQRNKGNFPGRFSGRQFSNSRSEMNVSTLELGDSALYLCASSFRGQNEQYFGPGTRLTVT.